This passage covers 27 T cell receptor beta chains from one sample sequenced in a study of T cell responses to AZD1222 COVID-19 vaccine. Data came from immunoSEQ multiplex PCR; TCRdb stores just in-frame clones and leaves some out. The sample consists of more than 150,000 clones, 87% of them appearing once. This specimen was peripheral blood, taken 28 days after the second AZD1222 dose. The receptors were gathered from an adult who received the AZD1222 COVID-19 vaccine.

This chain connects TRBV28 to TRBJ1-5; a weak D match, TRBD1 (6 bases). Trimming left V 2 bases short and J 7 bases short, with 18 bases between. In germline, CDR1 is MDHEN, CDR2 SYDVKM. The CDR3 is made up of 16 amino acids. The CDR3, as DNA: TGTGCCAGCAGTTTACCCAGCGGACAGTTTGGACAGCCCCAGCATTTT. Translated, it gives CASSLPSGQFGQPQHF.

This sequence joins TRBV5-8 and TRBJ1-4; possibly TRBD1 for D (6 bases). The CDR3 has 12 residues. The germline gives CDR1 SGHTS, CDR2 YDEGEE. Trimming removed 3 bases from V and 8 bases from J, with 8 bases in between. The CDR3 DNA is TGTGCCAGCAGCTGGGGGGCGGAAAAACTGTTTTTT. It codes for CASSWGAEKLFF.

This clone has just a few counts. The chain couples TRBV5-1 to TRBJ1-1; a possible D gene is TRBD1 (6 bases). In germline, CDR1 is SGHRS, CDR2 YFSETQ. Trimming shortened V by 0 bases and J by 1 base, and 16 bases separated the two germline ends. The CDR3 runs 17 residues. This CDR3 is CASSLAAGAFTNTEAFF. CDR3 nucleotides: TGCGCCAGCAGCTTGGCCGCAGGGGCCTTTACGAACACTGAAGCTTTCTTT.

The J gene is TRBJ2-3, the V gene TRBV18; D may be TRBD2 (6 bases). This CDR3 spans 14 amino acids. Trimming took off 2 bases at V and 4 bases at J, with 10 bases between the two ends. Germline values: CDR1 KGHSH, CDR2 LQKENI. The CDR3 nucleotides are TGTGCCAGCTCACCAGACGGGAGCCCAGATACGCAGTATTTT. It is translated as CASSPDGSPDTQYF.

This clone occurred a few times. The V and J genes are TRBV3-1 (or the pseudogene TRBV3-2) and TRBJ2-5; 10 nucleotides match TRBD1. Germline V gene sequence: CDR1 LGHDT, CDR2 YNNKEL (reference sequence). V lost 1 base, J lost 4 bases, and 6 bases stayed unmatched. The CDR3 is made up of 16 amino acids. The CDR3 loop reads CASSQATGGASETQYF. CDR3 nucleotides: TGTGCCAGCAGCCAAGCGACAGGGGGCGCATCAGAGACCCAGTACTTC.

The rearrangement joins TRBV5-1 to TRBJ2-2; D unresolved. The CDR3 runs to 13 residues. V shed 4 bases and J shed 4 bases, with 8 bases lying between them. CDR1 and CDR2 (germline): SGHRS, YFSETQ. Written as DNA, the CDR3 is TGCGCCAGCAGCGGATGGGGCACCGGGGAGCTGTTTTTT. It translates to CASSGWGTGELFF.

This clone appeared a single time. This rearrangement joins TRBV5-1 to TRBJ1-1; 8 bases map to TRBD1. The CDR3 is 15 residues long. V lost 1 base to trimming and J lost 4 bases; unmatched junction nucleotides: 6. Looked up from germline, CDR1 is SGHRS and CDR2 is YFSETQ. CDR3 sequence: CASSLQGATGTEAFF. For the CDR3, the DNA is TGCGCCAGCAGCTTGCAGGGGGCAACTGGCACTGAAGCTTTCTTT. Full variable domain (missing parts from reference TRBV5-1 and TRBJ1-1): KAGVTQTPRYLIKTRGQQVTLSCSPISGHRSVSWYQQTPGQGLQFLFEYFSETQRNKGNFPGRFSGRQFSNSRSEMNVSTLELGDSALYLCASSLQGATGTEAFFGQGTRLTVV.

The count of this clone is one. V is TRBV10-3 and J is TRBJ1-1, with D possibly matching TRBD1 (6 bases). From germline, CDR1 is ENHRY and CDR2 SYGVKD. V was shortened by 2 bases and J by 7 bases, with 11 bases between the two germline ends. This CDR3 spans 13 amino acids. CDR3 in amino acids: CAISEQQGREAFF. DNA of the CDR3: TGTGCCATCAGTGAGCAACAGGGTCGTGAAGCTTTCTTT.

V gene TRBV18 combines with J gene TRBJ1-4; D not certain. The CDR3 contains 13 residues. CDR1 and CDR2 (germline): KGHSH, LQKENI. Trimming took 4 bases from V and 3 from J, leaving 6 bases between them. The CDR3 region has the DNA TGTGCCAGCTCACGTGACTCTAATGAAAAACTGTTTTTT. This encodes CASSRDSNEKLFF.

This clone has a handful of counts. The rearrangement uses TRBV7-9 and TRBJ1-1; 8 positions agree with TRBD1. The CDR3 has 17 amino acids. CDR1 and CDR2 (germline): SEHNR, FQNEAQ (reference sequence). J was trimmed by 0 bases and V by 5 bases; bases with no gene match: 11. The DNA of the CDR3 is TGTGCCAGCAGCCCCAGGGGGCGAGGATGGGTGAACACTGAAGCTTTCTTT. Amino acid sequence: CASSPRGRGWVNTEAFF. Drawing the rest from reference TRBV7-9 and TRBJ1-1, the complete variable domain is DTGVSQNPRHKITKRGQNVTFRCDPISEHNRLYWYRQTLGQGPEFLTYFQNEAQLEKSRLLSDRFSAERPKGSFSTLEIQRTEQGDSAMYLCASSPRGRGWVNTEAFFGQGTRLTVV.

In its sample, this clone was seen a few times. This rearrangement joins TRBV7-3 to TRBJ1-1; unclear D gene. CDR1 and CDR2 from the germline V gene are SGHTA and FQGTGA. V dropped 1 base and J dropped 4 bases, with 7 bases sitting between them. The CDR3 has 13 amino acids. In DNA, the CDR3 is TGTGCCAGCAGCTTAATTAAGGCCACTGAAGCTTTCTTT. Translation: CASSLIKATEAFF. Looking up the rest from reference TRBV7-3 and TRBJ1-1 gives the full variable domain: GAGVSQTPSNKVTEKGKYVELRCDPISGHTALYWYRQSLGQGPEFLIYFQGTGAADDSGLPNDRFFAVRPEGSVSTLKIQRTERGDSAVYLCASSLIKATEAFFGQGTRLTVV.

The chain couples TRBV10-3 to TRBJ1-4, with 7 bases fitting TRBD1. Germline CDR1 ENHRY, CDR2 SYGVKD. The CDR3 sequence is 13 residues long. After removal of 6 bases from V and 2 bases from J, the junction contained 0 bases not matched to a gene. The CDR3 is CAIRGQTNEKLFF. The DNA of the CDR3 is TGTGCCATCAGGGGACAGACTAATGAAAAACTGTTTTTT.

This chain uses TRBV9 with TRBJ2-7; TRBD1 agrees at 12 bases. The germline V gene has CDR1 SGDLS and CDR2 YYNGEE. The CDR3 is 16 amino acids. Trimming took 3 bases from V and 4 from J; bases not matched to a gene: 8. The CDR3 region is CASSASGTGGTYEQYF. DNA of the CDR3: TGTGCCAGCAGCGCCTCCGGGACAGGGGGCACGTACGAGCAGTACTTC.

The CDR3 sequence: CASSRDSSYEQYF. The CDR3 region has the DNA TGTGCCTCGAGCCGGGACAGCTCCTACGAGCAGTACTTC. The chain employs TRBV30 and TRBJ2-7; 7 bases line up with TRBD1. The CDR3 spans 13 residues. V lost 7 bases to trimming and J lost 0 bases; unmatched junction nucleotides: 6. Germline V lookup: CDR1 GTSNPN, CDR2 SVGIG (reference sequence).

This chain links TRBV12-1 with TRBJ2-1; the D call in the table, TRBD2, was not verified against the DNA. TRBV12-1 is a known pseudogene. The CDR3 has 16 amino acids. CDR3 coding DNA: TGTGCCAGCAGCTTTCCCGGACTAGCGGGGTACAATGAGCAGTTCTTC. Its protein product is CASSFPGLAGYNEQFF.

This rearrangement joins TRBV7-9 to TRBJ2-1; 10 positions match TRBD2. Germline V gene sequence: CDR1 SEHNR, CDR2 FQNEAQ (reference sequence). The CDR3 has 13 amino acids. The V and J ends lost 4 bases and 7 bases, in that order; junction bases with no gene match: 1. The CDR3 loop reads CASSSGLANEQFF. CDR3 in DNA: TGTGCCAGCAGCTCGGGACTAGCGAATGAGCAGTTCTTC.

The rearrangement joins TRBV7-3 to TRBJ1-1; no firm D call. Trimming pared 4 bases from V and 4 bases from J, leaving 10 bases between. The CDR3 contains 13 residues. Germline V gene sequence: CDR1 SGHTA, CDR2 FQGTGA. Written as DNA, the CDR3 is TGTGCCAGCAGCTCTTGGGGTGGCACTGAAGCTTTCTTT. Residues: CASSSWGGTEAFF.

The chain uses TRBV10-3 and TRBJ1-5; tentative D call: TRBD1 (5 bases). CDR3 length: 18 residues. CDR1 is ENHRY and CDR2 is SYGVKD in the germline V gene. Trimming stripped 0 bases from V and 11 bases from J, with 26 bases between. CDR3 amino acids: CAISESISLDAAAQAQHF. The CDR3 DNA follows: TGTGCCATCAGTGAGTCGATTAGTTTGGACGCCGCGGCACAGGCCCAGCATTTT.

The CDR3 nucleotides are TGTGCCAGCAGCTACGGACTAGCGGAACAAGAGACCCAGTACTTC. Translating gives CASSYGLAEQETQYF. This rearrangement joins TRBV7-3 to TRBJ2-5, with 10 bases aligning to TRBD2. The CDR3 is made up of 15 amino acids. Looked up from germline, CDR1 is SGHTA and CDR2 is FQGTGA. V was pared by 4 bases and J by 2 bases, with 4 bases of the junction left unmatched.

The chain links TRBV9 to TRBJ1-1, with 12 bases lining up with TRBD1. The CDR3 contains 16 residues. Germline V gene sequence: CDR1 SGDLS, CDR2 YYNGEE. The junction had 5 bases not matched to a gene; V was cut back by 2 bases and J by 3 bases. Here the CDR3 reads CASSVGTGGTDTEAFF. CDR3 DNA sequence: TGTGCCAGCAGCGTGGGGACAGGGGGCACGGACACTGAAGCTTTCTTT.

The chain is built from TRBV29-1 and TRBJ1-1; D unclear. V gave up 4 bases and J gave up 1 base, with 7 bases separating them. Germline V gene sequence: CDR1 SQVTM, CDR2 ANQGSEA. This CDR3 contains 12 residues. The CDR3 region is CSVVYGNTEAFF. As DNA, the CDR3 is TGCAGCGTTGTTTATGGGAACACTGAAGCTTTCTTT.

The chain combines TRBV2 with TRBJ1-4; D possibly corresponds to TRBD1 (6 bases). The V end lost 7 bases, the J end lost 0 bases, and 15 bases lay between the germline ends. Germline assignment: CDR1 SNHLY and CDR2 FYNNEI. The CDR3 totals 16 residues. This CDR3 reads CASKRGASATNEKLFF. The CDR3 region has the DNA TGTGCCAGCAAAAGGGGGGCCTCTGCAACTAATGAAAAACTGTTTTTT.

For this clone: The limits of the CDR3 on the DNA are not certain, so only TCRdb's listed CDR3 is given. The CDR3 is CASSKIIPYRCTQYF. The rearrangement uses TRBV21-1 and TRBJ2-3. TRBV21-1 is shown as a pseudogene. The CDR3 is 15 residues long, ends included.

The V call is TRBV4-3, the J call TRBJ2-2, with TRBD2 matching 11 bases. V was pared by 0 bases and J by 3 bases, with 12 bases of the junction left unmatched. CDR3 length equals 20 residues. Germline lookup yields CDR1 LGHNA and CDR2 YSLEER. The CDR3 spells CASSQDRYVAGGEDTGELFF. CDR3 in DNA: TGCGCCAGCAGCCAAGATCGTTATGTAGCGGGAGGGGAAGACACCGGGGAGCTGTTTTTT.

CDR3: CASSQGTGREAFF. CDR3 nucleotides: TGTGCCAGCAGCCAAGGCACGGGCCGAGAAGCTTTCTTT. The genes are TRBV7-3 and TRBJ1-1; D is unclear. Germline CDR1 reads SGHTA; CDR2 reads FQGTGA. The CDR3 has 13 amino acids. The germline V and J ends were trimmed by 5 bases and 8 bases, with 15 bases remaining between them.

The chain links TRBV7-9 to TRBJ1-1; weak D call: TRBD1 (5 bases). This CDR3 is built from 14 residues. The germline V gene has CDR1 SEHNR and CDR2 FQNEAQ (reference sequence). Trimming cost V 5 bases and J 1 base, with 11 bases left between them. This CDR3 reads CASSPRGGNTEAFF. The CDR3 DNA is TGTGCCAGCAGCCCACGGGGGGGGAACACTGAAGCTTTCTTT.

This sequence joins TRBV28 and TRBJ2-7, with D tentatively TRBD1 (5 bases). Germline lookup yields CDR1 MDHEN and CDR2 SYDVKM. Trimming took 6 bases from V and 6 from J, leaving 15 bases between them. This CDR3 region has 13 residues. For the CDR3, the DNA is TGTGCCAGCAGAAAACCCAGGGTTTCCGAGCAGTACTTC. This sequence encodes CASRKPRVSEQYF.